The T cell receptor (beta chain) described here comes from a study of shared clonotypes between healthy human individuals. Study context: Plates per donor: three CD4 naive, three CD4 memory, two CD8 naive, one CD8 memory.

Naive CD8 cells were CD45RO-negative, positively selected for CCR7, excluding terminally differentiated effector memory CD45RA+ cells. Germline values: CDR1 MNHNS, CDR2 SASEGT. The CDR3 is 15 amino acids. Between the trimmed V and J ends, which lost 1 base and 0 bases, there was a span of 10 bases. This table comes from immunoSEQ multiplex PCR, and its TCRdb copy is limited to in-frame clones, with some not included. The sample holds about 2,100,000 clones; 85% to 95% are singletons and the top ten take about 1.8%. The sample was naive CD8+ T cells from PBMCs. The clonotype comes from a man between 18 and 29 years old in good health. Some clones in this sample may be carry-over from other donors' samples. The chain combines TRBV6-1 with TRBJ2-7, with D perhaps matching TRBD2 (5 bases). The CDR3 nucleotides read TGTGCCAGCAGTGAAGTACGAGGGAGCTCCTACGAGCAGTACTTC. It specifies CASSEVRGSSYEQYF.